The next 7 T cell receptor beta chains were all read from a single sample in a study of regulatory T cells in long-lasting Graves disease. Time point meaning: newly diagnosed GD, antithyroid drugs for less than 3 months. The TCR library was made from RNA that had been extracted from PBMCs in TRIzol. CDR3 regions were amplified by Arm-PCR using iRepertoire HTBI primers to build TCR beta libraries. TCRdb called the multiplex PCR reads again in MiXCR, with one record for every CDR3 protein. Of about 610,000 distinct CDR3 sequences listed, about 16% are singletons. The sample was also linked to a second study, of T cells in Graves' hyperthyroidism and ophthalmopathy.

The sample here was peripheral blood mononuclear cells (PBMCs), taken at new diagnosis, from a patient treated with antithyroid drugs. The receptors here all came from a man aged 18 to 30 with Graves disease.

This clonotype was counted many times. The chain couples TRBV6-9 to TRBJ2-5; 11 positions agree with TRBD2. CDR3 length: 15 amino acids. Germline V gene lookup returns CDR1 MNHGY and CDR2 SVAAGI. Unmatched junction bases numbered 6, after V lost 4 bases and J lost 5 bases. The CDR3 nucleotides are TGTGCCAGCAGTTCCACTAGCGGGAGCACCGAGACCCAGTACTTC. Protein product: CASSSTSGSTETQYF.

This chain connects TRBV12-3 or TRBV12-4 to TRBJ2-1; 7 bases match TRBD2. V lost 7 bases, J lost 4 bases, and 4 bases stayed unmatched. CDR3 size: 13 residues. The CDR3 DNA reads TGTGCCAGCATGCGGGAGCGGTACAATGAGCAGTTCTTC. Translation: CASMRERYNEQFF.

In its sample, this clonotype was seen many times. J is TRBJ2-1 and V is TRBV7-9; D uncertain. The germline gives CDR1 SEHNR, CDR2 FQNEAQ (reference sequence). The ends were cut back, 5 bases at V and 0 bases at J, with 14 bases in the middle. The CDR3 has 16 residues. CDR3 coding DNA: TGTGCCAGCAGCCTAAGGAGTGCCCACTCCTACAATGAGCAGTTCTTC. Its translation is CASSLRSAHSYNEQFF.

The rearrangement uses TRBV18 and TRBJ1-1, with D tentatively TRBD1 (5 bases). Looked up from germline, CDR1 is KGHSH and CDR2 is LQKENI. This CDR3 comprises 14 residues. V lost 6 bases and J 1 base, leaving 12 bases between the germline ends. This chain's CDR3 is CASSTENPNTEAFF. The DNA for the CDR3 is TGTGCCAGCTCGACAGAAAACCCGAACACTGAAGCTTTCTTT. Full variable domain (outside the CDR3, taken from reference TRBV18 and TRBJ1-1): NAGVMQNPRHLVRRRGQEARLRCSPMKGHSHVYWYRQLPEEGLKFMVYLQKENIIDESGMPKERFSAEFPKEGPSILRIQQVVRGDSAAYFCASSTENPNTEAFFGQGTRLTVV.

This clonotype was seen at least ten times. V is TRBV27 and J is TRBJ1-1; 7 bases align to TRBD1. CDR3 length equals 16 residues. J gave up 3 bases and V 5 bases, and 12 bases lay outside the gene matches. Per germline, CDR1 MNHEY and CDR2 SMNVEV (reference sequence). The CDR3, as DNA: TGTGCCAGCAGTACAAACCCCGCAGGGGGTCACACTGAAGCTTTCTTT. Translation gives CASSTNPAGGHTEAFF.

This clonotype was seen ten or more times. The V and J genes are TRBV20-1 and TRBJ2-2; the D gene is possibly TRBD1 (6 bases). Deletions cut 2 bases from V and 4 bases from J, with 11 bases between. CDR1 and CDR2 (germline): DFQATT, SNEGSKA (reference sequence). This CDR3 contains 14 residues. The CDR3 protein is CSARNQGSTGELFF. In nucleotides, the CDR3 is TGCAGTGCTAGAAATCAGGGGTCCACCGGGGAGCTGTTTTTT.

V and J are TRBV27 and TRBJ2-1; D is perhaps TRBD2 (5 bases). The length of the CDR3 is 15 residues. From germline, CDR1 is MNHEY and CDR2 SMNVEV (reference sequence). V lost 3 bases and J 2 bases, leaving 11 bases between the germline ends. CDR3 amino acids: CASSLVGDPYNEQFF. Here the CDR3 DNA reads TGTGCCAGCAGTTTGGTGGGAGACCCCTACAATGAGCAGTTCTTC.